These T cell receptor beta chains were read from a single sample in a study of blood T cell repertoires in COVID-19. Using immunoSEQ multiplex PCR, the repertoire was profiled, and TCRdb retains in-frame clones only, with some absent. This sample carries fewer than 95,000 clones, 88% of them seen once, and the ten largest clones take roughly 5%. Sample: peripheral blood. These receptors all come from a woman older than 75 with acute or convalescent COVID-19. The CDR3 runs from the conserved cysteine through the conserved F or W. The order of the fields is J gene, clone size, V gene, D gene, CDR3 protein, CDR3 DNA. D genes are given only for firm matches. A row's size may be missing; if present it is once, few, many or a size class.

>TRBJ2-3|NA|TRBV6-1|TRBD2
CASSEARTSGSSTDTQYF
TGTGCCAGCAGTGAAGCTAGGACTAGCGGGTCTAGCACAGATACGCAGTATTTT
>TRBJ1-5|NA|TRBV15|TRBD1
CATSRAGDRGSYSNQPQHF
TGTGCCACCAGCAGAGCAGGGGACAGGGGAAGTTACAGCAATCAGCCCCAGCATTTT
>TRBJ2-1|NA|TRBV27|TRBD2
CASSIQSGSGYNEQFF
TGTGCCAGCAGTATCCAGAGCGGGAGTGGCTACAATGAGCAGTTCTTC
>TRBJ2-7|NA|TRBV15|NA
CATSRDSGGAYEQYF
TGTGCCACCAGCAGGGACTCTGGCGGGGCCTACGAGCAGTACTTC
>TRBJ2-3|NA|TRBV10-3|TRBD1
CATSAGTGKADTQYF
TGTGCCACGTCGGCCGGGACAGGGAAAGCAGATACGCAGTATTTT
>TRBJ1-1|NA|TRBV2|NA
CASSPRGIGDTEAFF
TGTGCCAGCAGCCCTCGGGGGATAGGTGACACTGAAGCTTTCTTT
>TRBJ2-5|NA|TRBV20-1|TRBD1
CSASFQGAGETQYF
TGCAGTGCTAGTTTCCAGGGGGCGGGGGAGACCCAGTACTTC
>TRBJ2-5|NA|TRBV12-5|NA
CASALRLQETQYF
TGTGCTAGTGCTCTACGTCTCCAAGAGACCCAGTACTTC
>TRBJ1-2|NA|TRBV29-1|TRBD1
CRFHLRDSPFRYGYTF
TGCAGATTTCACCTCCGGGACAGCCCATTTAGGTATGGCTACACCTTC
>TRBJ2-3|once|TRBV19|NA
CASSLSDRGYDRADTQYF
TGTGCCAGTAGTTTATCGGATAGGGGATACGATCGGGCAGATACGCAGTATTTT
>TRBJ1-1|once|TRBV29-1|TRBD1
CSVLQGATSNTEAFF
TGCAGCGTTTTACAGGGGGCAACGTCAAACACTGAAGCTTTCTTT
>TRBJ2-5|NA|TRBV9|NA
CASSGGYQETQYF
TGTGCCAGCAGCGGGGGCTACCAAGAGACCCAGTACTTC
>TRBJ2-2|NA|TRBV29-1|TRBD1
CSVRKGTGNGELFF
TGCAGCGTTAGGAAGGGGACAGGGAACGGGGAGCTGTTTTTT
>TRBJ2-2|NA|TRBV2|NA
CASSENSANTGELFF
TGTGCCAGCAGTGAAAACTCCGCGAACACCGGGGAGCTGTTTTTT
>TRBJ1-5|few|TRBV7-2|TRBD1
CASSLGQLIPQHF
TGTGCCAGCAGCTTGGGACAGCTAATCCCCCAGCATTTT
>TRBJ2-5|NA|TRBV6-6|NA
CASSLGGAAGEETQYF
TGTGCCAGCAGCCTGGGGGGTGCGGCGGGTGAAGAGACCCAGTACTTC
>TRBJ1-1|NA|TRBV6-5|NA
CASRMLSQGNTEAFF
TGTGCCAGCAGAATGCTTTCACAGGGAAACACTGAAGCTTTCTTT
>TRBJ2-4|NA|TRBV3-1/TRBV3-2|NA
CASSQRGQAKNIQYF
TGTGCCAGCAGCCAAAGAGGGCAGGCCAAAAACATTCAGTACTTC
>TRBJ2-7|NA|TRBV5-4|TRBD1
CASSPPDRAYEQYF
TGTGCCAGCAGCCCACCTGACAGGGCCTACGAGCAGTACTTC
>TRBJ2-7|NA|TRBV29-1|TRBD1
CSVEEQGQSSEQYF
TGCAGCGTTGAAGAACAGGGACAGTCCTCCGAGCAGTACTTC
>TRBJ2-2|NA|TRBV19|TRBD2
CASSRGVVAGELFF
TGTGCCAGTAGTCGGGGGGTGGTGGCCGGGGAGCTCTTTTTT
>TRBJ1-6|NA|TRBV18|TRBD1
CASSPNDRDNSPLHF
TGTGCCAGCTCACCAAACGACAGGGATAATTCACCCCTCCACTTT
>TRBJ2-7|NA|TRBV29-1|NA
CSVEGLGNEQYF
TGCAGCGTGGAGGGGCTAGGGAACGAGCAGTACTTC
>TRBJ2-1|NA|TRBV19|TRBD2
CASSIGAGEEFF
TGTGCCAGTAGTATCGGGGCGGGAGAGGAGTTCTTC
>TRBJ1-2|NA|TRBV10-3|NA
CAISEDSDYGYTF
TGTGCCATCAGTGAGGACAGCGACTATGGCTACACCTTC
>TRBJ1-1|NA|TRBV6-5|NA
CASKERGSTEAFF
TGTGCCAGCAAGGAAAGGGGCAGCACTGAAGCTTTCTTT
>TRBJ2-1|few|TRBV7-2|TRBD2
CASSFGLAGSSSYNEQFF
TGTGCCAGCAGCTTCGGGCTAGCGGGGTCGAGCTCCTACAATGAGCAGTTCTTC
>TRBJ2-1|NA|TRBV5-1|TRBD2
CASSQKWEGPNEQFF
TGCGCCAGCAGCCAGAAGTGGGAGGGCCCCAATGAGCAGTTCTTC
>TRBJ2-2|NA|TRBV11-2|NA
CASSPVVRGASTGELFF
TGTGCCAGCAGCCCCGTCGTGCGGGGCGCGTCCACCGGGGAGCTGTTTTTT
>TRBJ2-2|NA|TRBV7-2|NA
CASSLAPRAGELFF
TGTGCCAGCAGCTTAGCCCCTCGGGCCGGGGAGCTGTTTTTT
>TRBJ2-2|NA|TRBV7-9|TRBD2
CASSSIPGLAGTGELFF
TGTGCCAGCAGCTCGATACCGGGACTAGCGGGAACCGGGGAGCTGTTTTTT
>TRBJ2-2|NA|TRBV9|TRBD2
CASSVVASGRTGELFF
TGTGCCAGCAGCGTAGTAGCTAGCGGGAGGACCGGGGAGCTGTTTTTT